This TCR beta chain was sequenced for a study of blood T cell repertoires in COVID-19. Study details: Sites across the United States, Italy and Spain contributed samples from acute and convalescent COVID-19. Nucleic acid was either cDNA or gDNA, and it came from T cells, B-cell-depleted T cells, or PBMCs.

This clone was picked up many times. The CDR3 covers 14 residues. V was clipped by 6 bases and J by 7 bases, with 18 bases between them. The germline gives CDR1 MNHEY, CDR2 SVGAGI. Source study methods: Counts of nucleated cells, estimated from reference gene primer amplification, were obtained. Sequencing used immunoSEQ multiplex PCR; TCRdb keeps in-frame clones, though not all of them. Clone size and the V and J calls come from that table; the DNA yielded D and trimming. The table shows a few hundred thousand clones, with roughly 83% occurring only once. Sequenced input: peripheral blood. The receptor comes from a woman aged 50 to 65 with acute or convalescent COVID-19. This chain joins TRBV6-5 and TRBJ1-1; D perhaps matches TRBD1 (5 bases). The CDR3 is CASRGTGGIGEAFF. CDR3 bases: TGTGCCAGCAGGGGAACAGGTGGTATTGGTGAAGCTTTCTTT.